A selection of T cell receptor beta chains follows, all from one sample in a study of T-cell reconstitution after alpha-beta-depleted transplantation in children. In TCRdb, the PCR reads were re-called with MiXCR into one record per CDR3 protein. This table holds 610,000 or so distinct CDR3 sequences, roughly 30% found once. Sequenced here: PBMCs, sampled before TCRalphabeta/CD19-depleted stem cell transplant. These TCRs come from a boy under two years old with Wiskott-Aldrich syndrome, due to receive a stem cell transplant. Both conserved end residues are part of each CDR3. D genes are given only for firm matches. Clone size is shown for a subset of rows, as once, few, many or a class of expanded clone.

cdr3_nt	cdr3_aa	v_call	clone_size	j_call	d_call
TGCGCCAGCAGCGTCGGACAGGGTGACCTCTCCTACGAGCAGTACTTC	CASSVGQGDLSYEQYF	TRBV5-1	few	TRBJ2-7	TRBD1
TGCAGTGCTAGAGTCCTCACCGGGACAGGGATCTCCTACAATGAGCAGTTCTTC	CSARVLTGTGISYNEQFF	TRBV20-1	.	TRBJ2-1	TRBD1
TGCGCCAGCAGCAGCAGCGGGTTACGCATTCCTAATGAGCAGTTCTTC	CASSSSGLRIPNEQFF	TRBV5-1	few	TRBJ2-1	.
TGTGCCAGCAGTTTATCGCCGGGACTAAACTACAATGAGCAGTTCTTC	CASSLSPGLNYNEQFF	TRBV27	.	TRBJ2-1	TRBD2
TGTGCCACCAGCAGAGACGAAAGGGTCCAAGAGACCCAGTACTTC	CATSRDERVQETQYF	TRBV15	few	TRBJ2-5	.
TGTGCCAGCAGTTCGTCTACAGGGTATGAGCAGTTCTTC	CASSSSTGYEQFF	TRBV12-3/TRBV12-4	.	TRBJ2-1	.
TGTGCCAGCAGGACGCCGCCCGGAGGTGAGCAGTTCTTC	CASRTPPGGEQFF	TRBV6-2/TRBV6-3	few	TRBJ2-1	.
TGCGCCAGCAGAACCGGGACAGGGATCAACAATGAGCAGTTCTTC	CASRTGTGINNEQFF	TRBV5-1	.	TRBJ2-1	TRBD1
TGTGCCATCAGTCCCGCTCCTCGGAGGGGAGAGACCCAGTACTTC	CAISPAPRRGETQYF	TRBV10-3	.	TRBJ2-5	.
TGCGCCAGCAGCTTGGGGGTCGCGGACATTCAGTACTTC	CASSLGVADIQYF	TRBV5-1	few	TRBJ2-4	.
TGTGCCAGCAGCTTAGGACCGAATGAAAAACTGTTTTTT	CASSLGPNEKLFF	TRBV5-6	few	TRBJ1-4	.
TGTGCCAGCAGCTCCCTAGTCGCTAGCACAGATACGCAGTATTTT	CASSSLVASTDTQYF	TRBV12-3/TRBV12-4	few	TRBJ2-3	.
TGTGCCAGCAGCTTAGGACTCTCAGGCCCCTACGAGCAGTACTTC	CASSLGLSGPYEQYF	TRBV7-8	.	TRBJ2-7	.
TGCAGTCTTGCGGAACAGGCTGTACAGTATTTT	CSLAEQAVQYF	TRBV29-1	.	TRBJ2-3	.
TGTGCCAGCAGCTTAGGAAGCTGGACTAGCGGGAGTCATGAGCAGTTCTTC	CASSLGSWTSGSHEQFF	TRBV7-8	.	TRBJ2-1	TRBD2
TGTGCCAGCAGTCACAGGGACCAGCCCCAGCATTTT	CASSHRDQPQHF	TRBV6-5	few	TRBJ1-5	.
TGTGCCAGCATACGGACAGGGGGATATGGCTACACCTTC	CASIRTGGYGYTF	TRBV6-5	few	TRBJ1-2	TRBD1
TGTGCCAGCAGTTCAAGGTTGGAGTCGCCTGAAAAACTGTTTTTT	CASSSRLESPEKLFF	TRBV11-1	.	TRBJ1-4	.
TGTGCCAGTCGAGTGGGATGGGTCACAGATACGCAGTATTTT	CASRVGWVTDTQYF	TRBV27	.	TRBJ2-3	.
TGCGCCAGCAGCTCAGGACTAGCGGGAGTACACGAGCAGTACTTC	CASSSGLAGVHEQYF	TRBV5-1	few	TRBJ2-7	TRBD2
TGTGCCAGCAGCTTGGGCGCCAGTTCTGGGGCCAACGTCCTGACTTTC	CASSLGASSGANVLTF	TRBV5-6	.	TRBJ2-6	.
TGCAGTGCTAGATATGGCGGGATTTGGGCCGGGGAGCTGTTTTTT	CSARYGGIWAGELFF	TRBV20-1	few	TRBJ2-2	.
TGTGCCAGCAGTTACTCGAAAGGGACGATAAACATTCAGTACTTC	CASSYSKGTINIQYF	TRBV6-5	few	TRBJ2-4	.
TGCAGTGCTGGACTAGCGGGAGGTCTGGAAAGAGAGCAGTACTTC	CSAGLAGGLEREQYF	TRBV20-1	few	TRBJ2-7	TRBD2
TGTGCCAGCAGTTTAGAGGGACTAGTCTATGGCGAGCAGTTCTTC	CASSLEGLVYGEQFF	TRBV27	.	TRBJ2-1	TRBD2
TGCAGTGCTAGTCCGCGACAGGGGCGGCACCACGAGCAGTACTTC	CSASPRQGRHHEQYF	TRBV20-1	few	TRBJ2-7	TRBD1
TGTGCCAGCAGTCCTCAGGGTTCATTAGATACGCAGTATTTT	CASSPQGSLDTQYF	TRBV28	.	TRBJ2-3	.
TGCGCCAGCAGCCAGAGGACTAGCGGGAGGGCCCCATACAATGAGCAGTTCTTC	CASSQRTSGRAPYNEQFF	TRBV5-1	.	TRBJ2-1	TRBD2
TGTGCCAGCAGCGTCGACAGGACCATCACTAACTATGGCTACACCTTC	CASSVDRTITNYGYTF	TRBV7-8	few	TRBJ1-2	.
TGTGCCAGCAGTAGGGGGCAGCGTCAGCCCCAGCATTTT	CASSRGQRQPQHF	TRBV6-1	.	TRBJ1-5	TRBD1
TGCAGTGCTAGGGTGGGGTTGTCTAGCTACGAGCAGTACTTC	CSARVGLSSYEQYF	TRBV20-1	few	TRBJ2-7	.
TGTGCCAGCAGGCAGACTAGCGGGAGGGTCGGGGTCACAGATACGCAGTATTTT	CASRQTSGRVGVTDTQYF	TRBV12-3/TRBV12-4	.	TRBJ2-3	TRBD2
TGTGCCAGCAGCTTAGATGAGGCTTCGGGGACCGGGGAGCTGTTTTTT	CASSLDEASGTGELFF	TRBV11-2	.	TRBJ2-2	.
TGCGCCAGCAGCCAAGCCCCGGGCAGGGGGCCTGGCTACACCTTC	CASSQAPGRGPGYTF	TRBV4-1	.	TRBJ1-2	TRBD1
TGTGCCATCAGTGAGTCGAAGTCTGGCACAGATACGCAGTATTTT	CAISESKSGTDTQYF	TRBV10-3	few	TRBJ2-3	.
TGTGCCAGCAGTTTTGGGACTAGCGCTTTCTACAATGAGCAGTTCTTC	CASSFGTSAFYNEQFF	TRBV12-3/TRBV12-4	.	TRBJ2-1	TRBD2
TGCAGTGCTAGAGACCCATCTTGGGCCTACAATGAGCAGTTCTTC	CSARDPSWAYNEQFF	TRBV20-1	.	TRBJ2-1	.
TGCGCCAGCAGCTTGGGCGGGTGGAGGAATGAGCAGTTCTTC	CASSLGGWRNEQFF	TRBV5-1	.	TRBJ2-1	.
TGCGCCAGCAGCTCCACAGGGGAGGAATTCTACGAGCAGTACTTC	CASSSTGEEFYEQYF	TRBV5-1	few	TRBJ2-7	.
TGTGCCAGCAGTCCCCCGGGACTGAACACCGGGGAGCTGTTTTTT	CASSPPGLNTGELFF	TRBV28	.	TRBJ2-2	.
TGTGCCAGCAGCCTTGCGGTGGGCGGCGGCAATCAGCCCCAGCATTTT	CASSLAVGGGNQPQHF	TRBV12-3/TRBV12-4	few	TRBJ1-5	.
TGCAGTGCTAGGGAAACCGGGACTAGCGTTTACAATGAGCAGTTCTTC	CSARETGTSVYNEQFF	TRBV20-1	few	TRBJ2-1	TRBD2
TGTGCCACTATGACAGCCCTCCGTGGAGGCTACACCTTC	CATMTALRGGYTF	TRBV7-2	.	TRBJ1-2	.
TGCAGTGCTAGCGCTAGCGGGAGGTCGAGCTCCTACGAGCAGTACTTC	CSASASGRSSSYEQYF	TRBV20-1	.	TRBJ2-7	TRBD2
TGTGCCACCAGTGATTTACGCGAGCAGTACTTC	CATSDLREQYF	TRBV24-1	few	TRBJ2-7	.
TGTGCCAGCAGCTTAGCGGGGAGTAGCGACAATGAGCAGTTCTTC	CASSLAGSSDNEQFF	TRBV7-9	few	TRBJ2-1	.
TGTGCCAGCAGCCAAGGAACTCGGGTCACAGATACGCAGTATTTT	CASSQGTRVTDTQYF	TRBV4-2	few	TRBJ2-3	.
TGCGCCAGCAGCCCCCGGGACAGGGCTGATACGCAGTATTTT	CASSPRDRADTQYF	TRBV5-1	.	TRBJ2-3	TRBD1
TGTGCCATCAGTTCAGGGTGGGAGACCCAGTACTTC	CAISSGWETQYF	TRBV10-3	.	TRBJ2-5	.
TGTGCCAGCTGTTTGCTGGGACGGGACGTTAAGGGCAATCAGCCCCAGCATTTT	CASCLLGRDVKGNQPQHF	TRBV2	.	TRBJ1-5	.